The source of this TCR beta chain is a study of blood T cell repertoires in COVID-19. Overall study context: Both acute and convalescent COVID-19 samples were obtained from the United States, Italy and Spain. In each case, the material was cDNA or gDNA derived from T cells, B-cell-depleted T cells, or PBMCs.

Profiled with immunoSEQ multiplex PCR; TCRdb holds only in-frame clones, not every one. Of 150,000 to 200,000 clones in the sample, 85% are singletons; the top ten hold 18%. Looked up from germline, CDR1 is KGHSH and CDR2 is LQKENI. The CDR3 has 18 residues. With 5 bases clipped from V and 2 bases from J, the junction kept 12 bases outside the gene matches. Seattle participants joined during active infection and were tracked over time. Sequencing was performed on peripheral blood. The chain couples TRBV18 to TRBJ1-5, with 10 positions matching TRBD1. The source is an older person with COVID-19, enrolled during active disease. CDR3 sequence: CASSAGQGGGLRNQPQHF. In nucleotides, the CDR3 is TGTGCCAGCTCAGCCGGACAGGGGGGTGGTTTGCGCAATCAGCCCCAGCATTTT.